The 5 T cell receptor beta chains reported below all come from one sample, sequenced in a study of patients and donors after allogeneic stem cell transplantation. One entry per CDR3 protein results from TCRdb running MiXCR on the RT-PCR reads. The profile covers approximately 160,000 distinct CDR3 sequences, with about a quarter appearing a single time and 26% taken by the ten largest. The sequenced sample consisted of blood, either unsorted or a sorted T cell fraction (not recorded which). The origin of the receptors is a human donor who was either an allogeneic HSCT recipient or a stem cell or donor lymphocyte infusion donor (not recorded which). It is not recorded whose cells these are; they may come from a transplant donor.

The V gene is TRBV18, the J gene TRBJ2-1; D uncertain. V lost 1 base to trimming and J lost 4 bases, with 14 bases between them. From germline, CDR1 is KGHSH and CDR2 LQKENI. CDR3 length equals 16 residues. The CDR3 region is CASSPLVSLLYNEQFF. The CDR3 region has the DNA TGTGCCAGCTCACCACTTGTCTCCCTACTTTACAATGAGCAGTTCTTC.

V and J are TRBV6-1 and TRBJ1-1, with unresolved D. The CDR3 consists of 12 residues. The ends were cut back, 6 bases at V and 0 bases at J, with 5 bases in the middle. Germline CDR1 reads MNHNS; CDR2 reads SASEGT. CDR3 region: CASRAMNTEAFF. As DNA, the CDR3 is TGTGCCAGCAGGGCGATGAACACTGAAGCTTTCTTT.

Only a few counts were recorded for this clonotype. DNA for the CDR3: TGCAGTGCTTCCACGGGGGTTTATGGCTACACCTTC. This translates into CSASTGVYGYTF. The chain joins TRBV20-1 to TRBJ1-2, with TRBD1 as a possible D gene (5 bases). Trimming took 5 bases from V and 5 from J, leaving 12 bases between them. CDR1 and CDR2 from the germline V gene are DFQATT and SNEGSKA (reference sequence). The CDR3 loop spans 12 amino acids.

The rearrangement links TRBV20-1 to TRBJ2-7; D may be TRBD1 (6 bases). CDR1 is DFQATT and CDR2 is SNEGSKA in the germline V gene (reference sequence). The V end was cut by 0 bases, the J end by 3 bases, with 9 bases between. The CDR3 length is 13 residues. CDR3 sequence: CSAREQGLYEQYF. Written as DNA, the CDR3 is TGCAGTGCTAGAGAACAGGGTCTCTACGAGCAGTACTTC.

This clonotype has just a few counts. The chain couples TRBV2 to TRBJ2-5, with 9 bases fitting TRBD1. The CDR3 loop spans 14 amino acids. Trimming at V came to 4 bases and at J to 6 bases, leaving 6 bases not matched to a gene. Germline assignment: CDR1 SNHLY and CDR2 FYNNEI. CDR3 nucleotide sequence: TGTGCCAGCAGTGCCCAGACAGGGGGAAAGACCCAGTACTTC. This translates into CASSAQTGGKTQYF.